This entry describes one T cell receptor beta chain. The method was immunoSEQ multiplex PCR; TCRdb's version includes in-frame clones alone and lacks a portion of them. Here the sample spans under 150,000 clones, 80% to 95% being singletons. This sample is part of a study of T cell responses to AZD1222 COVID-19 vaccine. Whole-study context: Some second doses came at about 4 weeks and others at about 12 weeks; these were pooled.

V lost 0 bases and J 5 bases, leaving 10 bases between the germline ends. Germline V gives CDR1 MNHEY, CDR2 SMNVEV (reference sequence). The CDR3 is 14 amino acids. The chain carries TRBV27 and TRBJ2-5; D is perhaps TRBD1 or TRBD2 (5 bases each). The TCR was taken from an adult in good health. This material consisted of peripheral blood, taken on day 0 of AZD1222 vaccination. DNA for the CDR3: TGTGCCAGCAGTTTATCGTGGGACCGGGAGACCCAGTACTTC. Translating it yields CASSLSWDRETQYF.